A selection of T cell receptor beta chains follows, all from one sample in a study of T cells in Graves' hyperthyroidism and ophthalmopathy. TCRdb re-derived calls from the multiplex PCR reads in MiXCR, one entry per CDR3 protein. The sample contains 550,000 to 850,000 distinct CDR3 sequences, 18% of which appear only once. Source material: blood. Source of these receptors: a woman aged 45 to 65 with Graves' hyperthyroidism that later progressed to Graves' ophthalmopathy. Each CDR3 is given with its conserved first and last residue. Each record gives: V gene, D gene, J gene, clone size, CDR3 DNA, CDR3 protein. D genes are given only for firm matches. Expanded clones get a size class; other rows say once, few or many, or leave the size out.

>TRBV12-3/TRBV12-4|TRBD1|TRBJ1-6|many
TGTGCCAGCAGTTTTGCTTTGGACAGGGGATCACCCCTCCACTTT
CASSFALDRGSPLHF
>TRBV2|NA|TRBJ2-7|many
TGTGCCAGCAGTGATCCAGACAGCTCCTACGAGCAGTACTTC
CASSDPDSSYEQYF
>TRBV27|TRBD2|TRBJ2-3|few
TGTGCCAGCAGTTCGACTAGCGGGGGGGTTCCAGATACGCAGTATTTT
CASSSTSGGVPDTQYF
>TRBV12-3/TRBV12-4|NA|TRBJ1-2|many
TGTGCCAGCAGTTTAAAAGTAAGGAGTGGCTACACCTTC
CASSLKVRSGYTF
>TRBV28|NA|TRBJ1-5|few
TGTGCCAGCAGTACCTCGGGCAGGGGCGATCAGCCCCAGCATTTT
CASSTSGRGDQPQHF
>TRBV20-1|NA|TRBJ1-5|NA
TGCAGTGCTAGCCTGTTGGGGGGCGCCGGCAATCAGCCCCAGCATTTT
CSASLLGGAGNQPQHF
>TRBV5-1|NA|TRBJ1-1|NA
TGCGCCAGCAGCTCGCCCCAGGGAGGGAAAGCTTTCTTT
CASSSPQGGKAFF
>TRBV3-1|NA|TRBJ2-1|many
TGTGCCAGCAGCCAAAGGAGGACAGAGCAGTTCTTC
CASSQRRTEQFF
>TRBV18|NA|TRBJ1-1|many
TGTGCCAGCTCACCGGTGTCAGGCCCTAAGGGCACTGAAGCTTTCTTT
CASSPVSGPKGTEAFF
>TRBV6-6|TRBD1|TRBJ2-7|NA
TGTGCCAGCAGTTACTCGAGGGACAGATCGACCTACGAGCAGTACTTC
CASSYSRDRSTYEQYF
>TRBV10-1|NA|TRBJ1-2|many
TGCGCCAGCAGTGAGAACAGGGACTATGGCTACACCTTC
CASSENRDYGYTF
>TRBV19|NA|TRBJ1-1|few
TGTGCCAGTAGTATGGGCAGGGACACTGAAGCTTTCTTT
CASSMGRDTEAFF
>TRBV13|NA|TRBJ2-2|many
TGTGCCAGCAGCTTAGCCGGGACCCTTATCACCGGGGAGCTGTTTTTT
CASSLAGTLITGELFF
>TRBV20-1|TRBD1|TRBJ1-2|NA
TGCAGTGCTAGATGGCAGGGGGACTATGGCTACACCTTC
CSARWQGDYGYTF
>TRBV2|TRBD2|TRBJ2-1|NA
TGTGCCAGCAGAAAACTAACAGGGACTAGCGGGGGGGGTGAGCAGTTCTTC
CASRKLTGTSGGGEQFF
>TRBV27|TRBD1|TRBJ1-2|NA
TGTGCCAGCAGTCCCGGGACAGGGGCCGCAAGGGATGGCTACACCTTC
CASSPGTGAARDGYTF
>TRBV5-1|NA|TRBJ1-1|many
TGCGCCAGCAGCTTGGGCCAGGGGAGTACTGAAGCTTTCTTT
CASSLGQGSTEAFF
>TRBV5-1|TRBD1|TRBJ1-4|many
TGCGCCAGCAGCACCACCGGGACAGGGTTTAATGAAAAACTGTTTTTT
CASSTTGTGFNEKLFF